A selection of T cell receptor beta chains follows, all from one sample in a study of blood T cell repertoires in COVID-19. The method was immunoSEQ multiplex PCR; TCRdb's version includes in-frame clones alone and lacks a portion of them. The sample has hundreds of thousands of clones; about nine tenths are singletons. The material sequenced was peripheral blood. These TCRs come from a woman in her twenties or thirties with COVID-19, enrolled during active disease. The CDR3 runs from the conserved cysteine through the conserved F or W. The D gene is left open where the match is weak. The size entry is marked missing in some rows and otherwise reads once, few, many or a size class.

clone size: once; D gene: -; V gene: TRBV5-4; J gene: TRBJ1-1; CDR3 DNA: TGTGCCAGCAGCTCTCAGGGGACTGAAGCTTTCTTT; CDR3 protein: CASSSQGTEAFF
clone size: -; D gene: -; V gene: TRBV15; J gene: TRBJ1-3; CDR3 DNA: TGTGCCTCTCGGGACTTCAACTCTGGAAACACCATATATTTT; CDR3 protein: CASRDFNSGNTIYF
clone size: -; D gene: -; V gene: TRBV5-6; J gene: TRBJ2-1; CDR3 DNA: TGTGCCAGCAGCTTGGCGGGTACTGACTCCTACAATGAGCAGTTCTTC; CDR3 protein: CASSLAGTDSYNEQFF
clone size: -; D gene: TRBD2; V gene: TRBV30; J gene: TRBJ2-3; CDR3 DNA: TGTGCCTGGAGCACCCCTCTAGCGGGGGCAGATACGCAGTATTTT; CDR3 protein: CAWSTPLAGADTQYF
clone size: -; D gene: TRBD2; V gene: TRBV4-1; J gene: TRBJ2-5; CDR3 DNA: TGCGCCAGCAGCCAAGTAGCGGGTCTGGGGACCCAGTACTTC; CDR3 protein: CASSQVAGLGTQYF
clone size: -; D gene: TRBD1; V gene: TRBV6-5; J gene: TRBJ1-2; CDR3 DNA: TGTGCCAGTACCGGGACAGGGGGCGCCTTGGTCGGCTACACCTTC; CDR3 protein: CASTGTGGALVGYTF
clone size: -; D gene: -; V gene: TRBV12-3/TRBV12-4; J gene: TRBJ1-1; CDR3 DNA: TGTGCCAGCAGTTTGGAGAGAAGGACTGAAGCTTTCTTT; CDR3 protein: CASSLERRTEAFF
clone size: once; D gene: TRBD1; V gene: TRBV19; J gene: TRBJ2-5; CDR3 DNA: TGTGCCAGTAGTATGGCATCAGGGGGCCTGGTCCAAGAGACCCAGTACTTC; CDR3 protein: CASSMASGGLVQETQYF
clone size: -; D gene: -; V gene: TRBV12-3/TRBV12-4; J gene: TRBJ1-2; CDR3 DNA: TGTGCCAGCAGTATACAGGGCCCCTATGGCTACACCTTC; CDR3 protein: CASSIQGPYGYTF
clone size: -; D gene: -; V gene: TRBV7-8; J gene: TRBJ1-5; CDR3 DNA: TGTGCCAGCAGCTTAACGCAGGGTCGAAGCAATCAGCCCCAGCATTTT; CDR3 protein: CASSLTQGRSNQPQHF
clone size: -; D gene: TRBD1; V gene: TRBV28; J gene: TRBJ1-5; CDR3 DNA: TGTGCCAGCAGCGACAGGGGGCAGCTCAATCAGCCCCAGCATTTT; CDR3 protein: CASSDRGQLNQPQHF
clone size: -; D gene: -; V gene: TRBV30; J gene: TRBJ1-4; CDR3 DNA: TGTGCCTGGAATCAGGACTATAATGAAAAACTGTTTTTT; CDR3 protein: CAWNQDYNEKLFF
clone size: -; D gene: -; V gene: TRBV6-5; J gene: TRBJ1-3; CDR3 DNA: TGTGCCAGCAGTTGGGGCATCTCTGGAAACACCATATATTTT; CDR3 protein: CASSWGISGNTIYF
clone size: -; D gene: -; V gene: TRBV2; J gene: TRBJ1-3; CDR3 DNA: TGTGCCAGCAGTGAAGGCAGTCAACCAACAAACACCATATATTTT; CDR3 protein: CASSEGSQPTNTIYF
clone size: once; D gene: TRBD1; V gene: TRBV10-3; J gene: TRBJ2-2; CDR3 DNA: TGTGCCATCAAATCGACGACAGGGGGCATAACCGGGGAGCTGTTTTTT; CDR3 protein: CAIKSTTGGITGELFF
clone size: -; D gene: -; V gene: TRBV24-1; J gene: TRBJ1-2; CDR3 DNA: TGTGCCACCAGTGATCCCGGGAGTAGCGGCTACACCTTC; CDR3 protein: CATSDPGSSGYTF
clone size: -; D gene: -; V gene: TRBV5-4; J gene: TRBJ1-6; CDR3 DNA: TGTGCCAGCAGCCTCCAGGCCTCCTATAATTCACCCCTCCACTTT; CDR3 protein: CASSLQASYNSPLHF
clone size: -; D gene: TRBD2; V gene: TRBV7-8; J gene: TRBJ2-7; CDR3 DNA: TGTGCCAGCAGCTCTCAAGCGGGGGGAGGCTACGAGCAGTACTTC; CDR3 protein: CASSSQAGGGYEQYF
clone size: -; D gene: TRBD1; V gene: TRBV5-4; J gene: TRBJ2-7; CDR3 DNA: TGTGCCAGCAGCTCACCCGGTACCGGGACAGGAACTTACGAGCAGTACTTC; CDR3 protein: CASSSPGTGTGTYEQYF
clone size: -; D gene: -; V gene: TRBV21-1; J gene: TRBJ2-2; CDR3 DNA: TGTGCCAGCAGCACCGGGGACAAGCCCGGGGACCGGGAGCTGTTTTTT; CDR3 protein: CASSTGDKPGDRELFF
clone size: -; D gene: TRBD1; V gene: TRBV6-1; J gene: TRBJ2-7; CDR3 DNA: TGTGCCAGCAGTGATCGACAGGGGGCTTGGGAGCAGTACTTC; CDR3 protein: CASSDRQGAWEQYF
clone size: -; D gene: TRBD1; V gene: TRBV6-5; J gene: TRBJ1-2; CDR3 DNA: TGTGCCAGCAGTTCCCCGTCGGACAGGGAGGGCTACACCTTC; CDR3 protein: CASSSPSDREGYTF
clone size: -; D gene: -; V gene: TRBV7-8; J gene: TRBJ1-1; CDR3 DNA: TGTGCCAGCAGCGGGGGACAACAGAACACTGAAGCTTTCTTT; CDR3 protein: CASSGGQQNTEAFF
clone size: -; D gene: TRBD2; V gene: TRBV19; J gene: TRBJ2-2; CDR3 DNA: TGTGCCAGTAGTCTCCACGTGACCGGGACTAGCGGGGGCTCGAACACCGGGGAGCTGTTTTTT; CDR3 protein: CASSLHVTGTSGGSNTGELFF
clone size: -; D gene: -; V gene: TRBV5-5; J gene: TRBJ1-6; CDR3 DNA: TGTGCCAGCAGCTTGGGGCACCTTAATTCACCCCTCCACTTT; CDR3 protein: CASSLGHLNSPLHF
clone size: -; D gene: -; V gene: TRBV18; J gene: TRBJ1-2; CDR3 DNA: TGTGCCAGCTCACCAGAAGGGACACCAATTGCCTATGGCTACACCTTC; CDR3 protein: CASSPEGTPIAYGYTF
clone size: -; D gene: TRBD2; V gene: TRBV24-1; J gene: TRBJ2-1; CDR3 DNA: TGTGCCACCAGTGATAAAAGGACTAGCATCAGCGAGCAGTTCTTC; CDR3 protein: CATSDKRTSISEQFF
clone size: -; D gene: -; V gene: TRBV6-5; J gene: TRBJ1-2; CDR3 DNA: TGTGCCAGCACCAACTCAGGGCATTTAAATGGCTACACCTTC; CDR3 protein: CASTNSGHLNGYTF
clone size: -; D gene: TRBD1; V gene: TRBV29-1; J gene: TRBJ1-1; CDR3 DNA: TGCAGCGTTTCCCCGACAGGGGGCGAGGCTGAAGCTTTCTTT; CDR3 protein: CSVSPTGGEAEAFF
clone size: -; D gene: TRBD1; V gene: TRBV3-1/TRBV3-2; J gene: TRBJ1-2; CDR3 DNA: TGTGCCAGCAGCCAAACGACAGGGTATGGCTACACCTTC; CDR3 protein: CASSQTTGYGYTF
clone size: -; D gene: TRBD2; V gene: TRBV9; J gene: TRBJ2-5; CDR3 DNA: TGTGCCAGCAGCGTAGTAAGCGGGGCCCAAGAGACCCAGTACTTC; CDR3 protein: CASSVVSGAQETQYF
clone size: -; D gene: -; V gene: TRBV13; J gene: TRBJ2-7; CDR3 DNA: TGTGCCAGCAGCTCCACCTACGAGCAGTACTTC; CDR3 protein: CASSSTYEQYF
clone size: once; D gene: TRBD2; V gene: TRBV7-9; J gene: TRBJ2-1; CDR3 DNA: TGTGCCAGCAGTCCCCGGGACTACACCTACAATGAGCAGTTCTTC; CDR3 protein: CASSPRDYTYNEQFF
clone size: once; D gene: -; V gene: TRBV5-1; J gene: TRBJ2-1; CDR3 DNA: TGCGCCAGCAGCTCGGGGGTTCGCTACAATGAGCAGTTCTTC; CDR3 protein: CASSSGVRYNEQFF
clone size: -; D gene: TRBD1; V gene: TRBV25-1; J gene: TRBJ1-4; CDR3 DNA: TGTGCCAGCAGTACAACCGGGACAGGGGGAGGTGAAAAACTGTTTTTT; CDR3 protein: CASSTTGTGGGEKLFF
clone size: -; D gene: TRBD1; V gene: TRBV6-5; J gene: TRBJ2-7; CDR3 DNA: TGTGCCAGCCCCCGGACAGGGCCCTACGAGCAGTACTTC; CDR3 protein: CASPRTGPYEQYF
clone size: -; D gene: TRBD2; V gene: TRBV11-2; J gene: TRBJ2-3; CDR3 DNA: TGTGCCAGCAGCTTAGCTAGCGGGATATATACGCAGTATTTT; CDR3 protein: CASSLASGIYTQYF
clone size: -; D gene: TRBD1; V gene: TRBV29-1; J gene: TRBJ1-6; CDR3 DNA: TGCAGCGTTCCGACAGGGGGGAAGGATTCACCCCTCCACTTT; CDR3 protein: CSVPTGGKDSPLHF
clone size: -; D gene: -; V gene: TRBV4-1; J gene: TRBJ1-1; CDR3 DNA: TGCGCCAGCAGCCAAGGAGGGATTAAAGCTTTCTTT; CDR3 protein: CASSQGGIKAFF
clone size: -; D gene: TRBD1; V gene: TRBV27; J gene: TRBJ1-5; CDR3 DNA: TGTGCCAGCAGTTCATCAGGGGGCCTAGTATCTCAGCCCCAGCATTTT; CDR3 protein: CASSSSGGLVSQPQHF
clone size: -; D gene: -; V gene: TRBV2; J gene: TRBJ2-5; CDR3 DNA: TGTGCCAGTGTTCCCAGGTCCCAAGAGACCCAGTACTTC; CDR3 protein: CASVPRSQETQYF
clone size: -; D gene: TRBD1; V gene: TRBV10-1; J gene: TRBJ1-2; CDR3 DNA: TGCGCCAGCGTTCGACAGGGGTTGGGAGCTAACTATGGCTACACCTTC; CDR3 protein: CASVRQGLGANYGYTF
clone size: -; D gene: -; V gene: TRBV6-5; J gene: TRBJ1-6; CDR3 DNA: TGTGCCAGCAGTTACTCGATAACAGTAAATAATTCACCCCTCCACTTT; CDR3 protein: CASSYSITVNNSPLHF
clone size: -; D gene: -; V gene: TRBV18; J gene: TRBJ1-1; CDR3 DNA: TGTGCCAGCTCACCGAAGACAGATGTGTGGTCGATGAACACTGAAGCTTTCTTT; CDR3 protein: CASSPKTDVWSMNTEAFF
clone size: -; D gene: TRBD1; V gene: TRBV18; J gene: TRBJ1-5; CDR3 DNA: TGTGCCAGCTCACCGTTACAGGGGGCCGGGCCCCAGCATTTT; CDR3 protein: CASSPLQGAGPQHF
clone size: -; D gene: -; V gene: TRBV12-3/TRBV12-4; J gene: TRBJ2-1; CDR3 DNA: TGTGCCAGCAGTCCAGACTACAATGAGCAGTTCTTC; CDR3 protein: CASSPDYNEQFF
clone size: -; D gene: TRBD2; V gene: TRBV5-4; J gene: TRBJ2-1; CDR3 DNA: TGTGCCACCAGAAACGGGGGGGCAGAGTACAATGAGCAGTTCTTC; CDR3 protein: CATRNGGAEYNEQFF
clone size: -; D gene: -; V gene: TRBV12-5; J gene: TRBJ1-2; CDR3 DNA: TGTGCTAGTGGTTTGGTACAGGTCGACAGCCTTTATGTTGGCTACACCTTC; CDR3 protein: CASGLVQVDSLYVGYTF
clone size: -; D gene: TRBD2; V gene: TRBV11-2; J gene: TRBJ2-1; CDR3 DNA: TGTGCCAGCAGCCGCGGACTAGCGGGGACCTACAATGAGCAGTTCTTC; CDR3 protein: CASSRGLAGTYNEQFF
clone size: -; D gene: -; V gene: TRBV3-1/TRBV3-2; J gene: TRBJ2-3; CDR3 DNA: TGTGCCAGCAGCCAAGATAAGATAGCGGGCACAGATACGCAGTATTTT; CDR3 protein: CASSQDKIAGTDTQYF
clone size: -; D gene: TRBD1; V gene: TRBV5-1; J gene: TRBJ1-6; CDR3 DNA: TGCGCCAGCAGCTTGGGTGTGGGGACAGGTAATTCACCCCTCCACTTT; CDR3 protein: CASSLGVGTGNSPLHF
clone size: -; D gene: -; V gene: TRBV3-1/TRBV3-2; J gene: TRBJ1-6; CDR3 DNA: TGTGCCAGCAGCCTCGCGGCAGTTAATTCACCCCTCCACTTT; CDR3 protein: CASSLAAVNSPLHF
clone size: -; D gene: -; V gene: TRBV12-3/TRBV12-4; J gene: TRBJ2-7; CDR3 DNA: TGTGCCAGCAGTCTTTCCGGCTACGAGCAGTACTTC; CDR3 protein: CASSLSGYEQYF
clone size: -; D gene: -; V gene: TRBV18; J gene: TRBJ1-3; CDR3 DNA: TGTGCCAGCTCACGGAGCTCTGGAAACACCATATATTTT; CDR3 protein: CASSRSSGNTIYF
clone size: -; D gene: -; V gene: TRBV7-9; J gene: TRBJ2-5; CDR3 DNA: TGTGCCAGCAGCGGACCCGGGGGGCCAGAGACCCAGTACTTC; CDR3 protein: CASSGPGGPETQYF
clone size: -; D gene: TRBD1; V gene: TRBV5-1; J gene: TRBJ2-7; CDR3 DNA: TGCGCCAGCAGCCTCGATTTAGGGGACAGGTACGAGCAGTACTTC; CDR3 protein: CASSLDLGDRYEQYF
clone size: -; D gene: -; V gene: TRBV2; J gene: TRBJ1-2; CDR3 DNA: TGTGCCACCGGGGACTTAGGCTACACCTTC; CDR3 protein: CATGDLGYTF